What follows describes a single T cell receptor (beta chain). Its specific antigen is unknown. There are no base qualities to consult, and no much larger clone falls within one base. These data are taken from a study of T cell responses to AZD1222 COVID-19 vaccine (dated by TCRdb to the early 2020s). General notes on the study: TCR sequencing covered approximately 230 trial participants: 200 to 220 given two doses of AZD1222 and 26 given two doses of MenACWY control vaccine. Trial participants were enrolled by age into 18-55, 56-69 and 70-plus year subgroups, with around 140, 26 and 57 TCR-sequenced participants respectively. Broader findings and caveats from the paper: Epitopes outside the regions mutated in the B.1.351 and B.1.1.7 variants were reportedly recognized by nearly half of the unique spike-specific TCRs. Participants were mostly white British, with more females than males. The authors suggested clonal diversity may have been underestimated. Only 5 to 7 AZD1222 recipients were SARS-CoV-2 seropositive at baseline, limiting conclusions about previously exposed vaccinees. A significant rise in spike-specific TCR breadth and depth was observed after two AZD1222 doses relative to day 0 and relative to MenACWY recipients. In the small 56-69-year group, the increase in depth fell short of significance, most likely because of low power. CD4 TCRs associated with the vaccine covered the entire spike protein, and the dominant responses were in regions 160-218 and 743-854. Because no day 14 peak-response samples were available, repertoires were characterized only after the peak T cell response.

The CDR3 regions of human TCRbeta chains were analyzed by immunosequencing. As for the original processing: TCRs in the repertoires were compared against a reference library of SARS-CoV-2-specific TCRs that had been generated with the MIRA antigen-specificity platform. Breadth was defined as the fraction of unique TCRs that were SARS-CoV-2-associated, and depth was defined as the fraction of total T cells that were SARS-CoV-2-associated. Using the MIRA data, each spike-specific TCR was assigned both to the spike region to which the TCR was reactive and to a CD4 or CD8 class. Log10-transformed breadth and depth values were compared by one-way ANOVA with Sidak's multiple comparisons tests. TCRdb took this table from immuneACCESS and kept in-frame rearrangements with V and J called. Such tables lack part of the clones; where checked against another copy, unresolved V genes explain under half of the gap, and the rest is unexplained. The D gene and trimming were derived from the DNA, and the V and J assignments and clone size from that table. Recorded for this sample are about 42,000 clones; about 87% of them occurred a single time. Jointly, the top ten make up approximately 25% of the sample.

This specimen's time point label, interpreted: about 28 days (+/-7) after the second vaccine dose. AZD1222 recipients whose second dose came at about 4 weeks and those whose second dose came at about 12 weeks were combined into one group, since spike-specific TCR depth and breadth did not differ between the two schedules. Vaccinee samples came from UK trials COV001 and COV002, including a single-blind randomized controlled phase 2/3 trial of AZD1222 (ChAdOx1 nCoV-19) in healthy adults. For TCRbeta chain sequencing, PBMC samples from trial participants were taken at day 0 and at day 28 after the second dose. The CDR1 and CDR2 encoded by the germline V gene are SGDLS and YYNGEE. The CDR3 holds 13 amino acids from the cysteine to the phenylalanine. Solely the CDR3 DNA is kept, with 39 bases framed from the first base. The V and J ends are trimmed by 4 bases and 2 bases, leaving 8 bases between them.

The TCR originated in an adult who received the AZD1222 COVID-19 vaccine. The sequenced sample was peripheral blood, obtained 28 days after the second AZD1222 dose. The receptor chain draws on TRBV9 and TRBJ2-3, with the D gene not confidently named. The CDR3 sequence is CASSFRNTDTQYF. The sequenced DNA is TGTGCCAGCAGCTTCCGGAACACAGATACGCAGTATTTT.